The 19 T cell receptor beta chains listed next were all sequenced from one sample in a study of STAT5B mutations in CD4+ large granular lymphocyte leukemia. Sequencing used immunoSEQ multiplex PCR; TCRdb keeps in-frame clones, though not all of them. Of approximately 19,000 clones in the sample, roughly 65% were seen once. Sequencing input: CD4+ T cells from blood buffy coats. Source of these receptors: a human donor in good health.

The genes are TRBV5-1 and TRBJ2-5; D call uncertain. Germline CDR1 and CDR2: SGHRS and YFSETQ. Trimming removed 0 bases at V and 7 bases at J, with 16 bases between. This CDR3 has 15 amino acids. CDR3 sequence reads: CASSLARPRPGTQYF. CDR3 nucleotides: TGCGCCAGCAGCTTGGCCCGACCTCGACCAGGGACCCAGTACTTC.

The chain combines TRBV19 with TRBJ1-6; D may be TRBD1 (5 bases). CDR1 is LNHDA, CDR2 SQIVND, per germline (reference sequence). Between the trimmed V and J ends, which lost 5 bases and 9 bases, there was a span of 17 bases. This CDR3 has 15 residues. CDR3 nucleotide sequence: TGTGCCAGTAGTGGTGCAGGGACCTATGGTTCACCCCTCCACTTT. Protein: CASSGAGTYGSPLHF.

The chain uses TRBV2 and TRBJ1-6; a possible D gene is TRBD1 (6 bases). V was trimmed by 5 bases and J by 10 bases, leaving 15 bases between them. The CDR3 loop spans 14 amino acids. CDR1 is SNHLY and CDR2 is FYNNEI in the germline V gene. The CDR3 region is CASSLQGVHSPLHF. CDR3 in DNA: TGTGCCAGCAGTCTACAGGGAGTCCACTCACCCCTCCACTTT.

The chain has TRBV9 and TRBJ1-4; 7 bases align to TRBD1. The CDR3 totals 17 residues. V lost 3 bases and J lost 3; bases outside the gene matches: 11. The germline CDR1 and CDR2 sequences are SGDLS and YYNGEE. As DNA, the CDR3 is TGTGCCAGCAGCGAGGGGGCGGCACGCCGGGCTAATGAAAAACTGTTTTTT. Amino acids: CASSEGAARRANEKLFF.

This sequence joins TRBV6-4 and TRBJ2-1; 12 bases fit TRBD2. The V gene's germline CDR1 is MRHNA and CDR2 SNTAGT. The V segment lost 8 bases and the J segment 8 bases; nucleotides outside the gene matches: 10. This CDR3 spans 15 amino acids. For the CDR3, the DNA is TGTGCCAGCTCCATACTAGCGGGAGGTATCTATGAGCAGTTCTTC. Its translation: CASSILAGGIYEQFF.

The chain has TRBV12-5 and TRBJ2-6; D is undetermined. Germline V gene lookup returns CDR1 LGHNT and CDR2 FRNRAP. The V end lost 0 bases, the J end lost 2 bases, and 8 bases lay between the germline ends. This CDR3 spans 16 amino acids. Here the CDR3 reads CASGLVLRPGANVLTF. CDR3 nucleotide sequence: TGTGCTAGTGGTTTGGTACTAAGGCCTGGGGCCAACGTCCTGACTTTC.

This chain joins TRBV7-2 and TRBJ2-7; D is uncertain. This CDR3 is built from 14 residues. CDR1 SGHTA and CDR2 FQGNSA come from the germline V gene. Trimming removed 5 bases at V and 4 bases at J, with 15 bases between. In DNA form, the CDR3 reads TGTGCCAGCAGCCAATCCCCAGGAGTTTACGAGCAGTACTTC. Amino acid sequence: CASSQSPGVYEQYF.

The chain employs TRBV28 and TRBJ1-3; TRBD1 matches 10 bases. V lost 5 bases, J lost 4 bases, and 2 bases stayed unmatched. CDR1 is MDHEN, CDR2 SYDVKM, per germline. The CDR3 is 14 amino acids. CDR3 sequence reads: CASSRQGAGNTIYF. The CDR3 DNA sequence: TGTGCCAGCAGTCGACAGGGGGCGGGAAACACCATATATTTT.

The genes are TRBV28 and TRBJ1-5; D is ambiguous. Per the germline V gene, CDR1 is MDHEN and CDR2 is SYDVKM. The CDR3 sequence is 14 residues long. Between the trimmed V and J ends, which lost 6 bases and 0 bases, there was a span of 9 bases. The CDR3 loop reads CASRVTYSNQPQHF. CDR3 sequence (DNA): TGTGCCAGCAGGGTAACTTATAGCAATCAGCCCCAGCATTTT.

The chain employs TRBV19 and TRBJ1-1; D unresolved. Germline values: CDR1 LNHDA, CDR2 SQIVND (reference sequence). The CDR3 covers 12 residues. V gave up 3 bases and J gave up 6 bases, with 8 bases separating them. CDR3 amino acids: CASSMSSAEAFF. CDR3 in DNA: TGTGCCAGTAGTATGAGTAGCGCTGAAGCTTTCTTT.

This clone occurred a few times. The chain uses TRBV5-1 and TRBJ2-3; D perhaps matches TRBD1 (6 bases). From germline, CDR1 is SGHRS and CDR2 YFSETQ. CDR3 size: 15 residues. Trimming took off 3 bases at V and 3 bases at J, with 14 bases between the two ends. CDR3 bases: TGCGCCAGCAGCTGGGGGCGGCAGGGGACAGATACGCAGTATTTT. Encoded protein: CASSWGRQGTDTQYF.

This clone was detected a few times. The chain couples TRBV11-3 to TRBJ1-2; 7 nucleotides align to TRBD1. The V gene end was trimmed by 0 bases and the J gene end by 2 bases; junction bases not matched to a gene: 6. The CDR3 spans 16 residues. Germline CDR1 SGHNT, CDR2 YENEEA. CDR3 DNA: TGTGCCAGCAGCTTAGAGGGGAGAGGGGGCAACTATGGCTACACCTTC. Protein sequence: CASSLEGRGGNYGYTF.

The gene calls are TRBV4-1 and TRBJ2-7; unclear D gene. The germline V gene has CDR1 MGHRA and CDR2 YSYEKL. This CDR3 has 16 amino acids. Trimming removed 0 bases at V and 0 bases at J, with 12 bases between. The CDR3 DNA sequence: TGCGCCAGCAGCCAAGAGGATTATAGGAGCTCCTACGAGCAGTACTTC. It yields the protein CASSQEDYRSSYEQYF.

This rearrangement joins TRBV7-9 to TRBJ1-3; D not resolved. V gave up 2 bases and J gave up 1 base, with 6 bases separating them. CDR1 is SEHNR, CDR2 FQNEAQ, per germline (reference sequence). CDR3 size: 14 residues. The CDR3 DNA reads as TGTGCCAGCAGCTTATCGACTTCTGGAAACACCATATATTTT. Translation: CASSLSTSGNTIYF.

The chain is built from TRBV7-2 and TRBJ2-1; perhaps TRBD1 as D (5 bases). The CDR3 contains 14 residues. Per the germline V gene, CDR1 is SGHTA and CDR2 is FQGNSA. The V and J ends lost 1 base and 4 bases respectively, with 8 bases between them. The CDR3 reads CASSLEPGYNEQFF. The DNA for the CDR3 is TGTGCCAGCAGCTTAGAACCAGGGTACAATGAGCAGTTCTTC.

The chain has TRBV5-1 and TRBJ2-7; D unresolved. V lost 2 bases to trimming and J lost 0 bases, with 15 bases between them. Germline V gene lookup returns CDR1 SGHRS and CDR2 YFSETQ. The length of the CDR3 is 16 residues. CDR3 in DNA: TGCGCCAGCAGCTTATTATCCGCGGTCCCCTCCTACGAGCAGTACTTC. Encoded protein: CASSLLSAVPSYEQYF.

The chain employs TRBV6-1 and TRBJ2-2; D is possibly TRBD1 or TRBD2 (6 bases each). V was trimmed by 6 bases and J by 4 bases, leaving 15 bases between them. From germline, CDR1 is MNHNS and CDR2 SASEGT. The CDR3 contains 15 residues. In nucleotides, the CDR3 is TGTGCCAGCAGCCGAGGGGGGCGCGGCACCGGGGAGCTGTTTTTT. Translating it yields CASSRGGRGTGELFF.

The chain has TRBV5-1 and TRBJ2-5, with TRBD1 identical over 8 bases. With 4 bases clipped from V and 1 base from J, the junction kept 3 bases outside the gene matches. The CDR3 covers 14 residues. Germline values: CDR1 SGHRS, CDR2 YFSETQ. The CDR3 region has the DNA TGCGCCAGCAGCCCGGGGACAGGCCAAGAGACCCAGTACTTC. This encodes CASSPGTGQETQYF.

The chain links TRBV7-9 to TRBJ2-3; 10 bases map to TRBD2. This CDR3 has 14 amino acids. Trimming removed 10 bases from V and 1 base from J; junction bases left unmatched: 5. CDR1 is SEHNR and CDR2 is FQNEAQ in the germline V gene (reference sequence). CDR3: CATSTSGGTDTQYF. The CDR3 DNA is TGTGCCACCTCTACTAGCGGGGGCACAGATACGCAGTATTTT.